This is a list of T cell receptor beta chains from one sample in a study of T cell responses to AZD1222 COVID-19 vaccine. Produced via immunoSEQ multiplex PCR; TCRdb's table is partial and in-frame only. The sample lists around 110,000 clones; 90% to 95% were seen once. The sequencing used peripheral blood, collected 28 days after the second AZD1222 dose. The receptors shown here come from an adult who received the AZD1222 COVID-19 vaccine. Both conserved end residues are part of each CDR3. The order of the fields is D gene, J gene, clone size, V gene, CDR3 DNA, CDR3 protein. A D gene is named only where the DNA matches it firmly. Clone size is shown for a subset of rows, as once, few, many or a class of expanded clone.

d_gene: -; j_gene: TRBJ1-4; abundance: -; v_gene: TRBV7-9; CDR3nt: TGTGCCAGCAGACCCAGCGGGGGGGCTAATGAAAAACTGTTTTTT; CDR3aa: CASRPSGGANEKLFF
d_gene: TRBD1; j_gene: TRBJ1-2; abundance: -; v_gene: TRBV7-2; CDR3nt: TGTGCCAGCAGCTTAGGGGACAGGGCCCTTAACTATGGCTACACCTTC; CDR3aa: CASSLGDRALNYGYTF
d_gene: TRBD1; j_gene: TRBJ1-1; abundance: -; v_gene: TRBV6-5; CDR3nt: TGTGCCAGCAGGCAAGTCCGGACAGGGCGAACTGAAGCTTTCTTT; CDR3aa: CASRQVRTGRTEAFF
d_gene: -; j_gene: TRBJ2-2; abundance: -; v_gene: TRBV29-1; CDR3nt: TGCAGCGGCACCCGGGGGGCGCAGGGCGGGGAGCTGTTTTTT; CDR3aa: CSGTRGAQGGELFF
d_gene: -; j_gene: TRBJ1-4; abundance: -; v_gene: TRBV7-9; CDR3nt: TGTGCCAGCAGCTTCCAGGAAAAACTGTTTTTT; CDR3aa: CASSFQEKLFF
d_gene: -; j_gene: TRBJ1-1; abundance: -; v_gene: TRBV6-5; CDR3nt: TGTGCCAGCAGGTCAGGGAACACTGAAGCTTTCTTT; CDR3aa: CASRSGNTEAFF
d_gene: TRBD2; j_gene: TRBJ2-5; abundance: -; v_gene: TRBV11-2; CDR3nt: TGTGCCAGCAGCTTCAGTAGAGCGGGAGGGTGGGAGACCCAGTACTTC; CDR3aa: CASSFSRAGGWETQYF
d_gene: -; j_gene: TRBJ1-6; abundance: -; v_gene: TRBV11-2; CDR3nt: TGTGCCAGCAGCTTGCAGGGAGATTATAATTCACCCCTCCACTTT; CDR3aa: CASSLQGDYNSPLHF
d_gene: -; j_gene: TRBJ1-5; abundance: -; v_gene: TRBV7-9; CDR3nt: TGTGCCAGCAGCTTGGGGGTCAGGGGTGGCAATCAGCCCCAGCATTTT; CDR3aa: CASSLGVRGGNQPQHF
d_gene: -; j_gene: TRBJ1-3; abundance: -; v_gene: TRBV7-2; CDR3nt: TGTGCCAGCAGCTTACACGCGACAAACACCATATATTTT; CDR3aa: CASSLHATNTIYF
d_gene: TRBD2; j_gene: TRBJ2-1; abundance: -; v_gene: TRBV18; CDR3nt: TGTGCCAGCTCACTAATCTTAGCGGGAGGCTCCTACAATGAGCAGTTCTTC; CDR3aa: CASSLILAGGSYNEQFF
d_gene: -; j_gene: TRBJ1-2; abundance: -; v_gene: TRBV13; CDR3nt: TGTGCCAGCAGCTTAGGCCGGCAGGCCCGATGGTATGGCTACACCTTC; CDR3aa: CASSLGRQARWYGYTF
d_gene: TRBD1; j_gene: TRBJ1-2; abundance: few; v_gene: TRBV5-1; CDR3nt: TGCGCCAGCACCCGGGACAGGGAGTACGGCTACACCTTC; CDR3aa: CASTRDREYGYTF
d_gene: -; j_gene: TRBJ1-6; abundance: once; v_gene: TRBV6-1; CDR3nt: TGTGCCAGCAGTGAAGGGCCCCTTGTTTATAATTCACCCCTCCACTTT; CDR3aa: CASSEGPLVYNSPLHF
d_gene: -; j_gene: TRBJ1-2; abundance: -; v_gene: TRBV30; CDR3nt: TGTGCCTGGAGTCCGATGGGGTCCAGGGCATACTATGGCTACACCTTC; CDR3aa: CAWSPMGSRAYYGYTF
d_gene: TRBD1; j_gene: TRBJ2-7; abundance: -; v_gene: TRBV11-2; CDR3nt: TGTGCCAGCAGCCAACCGACAGGGAACTCCTACGAGCAGTACTTC; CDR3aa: CASSQPTGNSYEQYF
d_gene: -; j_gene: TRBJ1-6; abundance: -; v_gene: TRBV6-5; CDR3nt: TGTGCCGGCAGTCCAGAAACCTATAATTCACCCCTCCACTTT; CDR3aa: CAGSPETYNSPLHF
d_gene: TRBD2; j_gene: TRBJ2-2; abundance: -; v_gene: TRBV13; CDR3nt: TGTGCCAGCAGCCCCCGACTAGCGGGAGACGGGGAGCTGTTTTTT; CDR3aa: CASSPRLAGDGELFF
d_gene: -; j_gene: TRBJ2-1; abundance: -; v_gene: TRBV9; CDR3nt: TGTGCCAGCAGCGAGGAGGTACGAGGTGAGCAGTTCTTC; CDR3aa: CASSEEVRGEQFF
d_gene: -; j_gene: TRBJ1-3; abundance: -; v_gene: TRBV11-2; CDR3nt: TGTGCCAGCAGGGGGGGAGGGCTCTCTGGAAACACCATATATTTT; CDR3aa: CASRGGGLSGNTIYF
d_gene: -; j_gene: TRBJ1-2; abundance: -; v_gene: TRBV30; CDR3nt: TGTGCCTGGAGCAGGGGTGTAGATGGCTACACCTTC; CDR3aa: CAWSRGVDGYTF
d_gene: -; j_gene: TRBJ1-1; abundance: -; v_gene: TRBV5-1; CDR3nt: TGCGCCAGCAGCTTGGACAGGCCCATGAACACTGAAGCTTTCTTT; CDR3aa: CASSLDRPMNTEAFF
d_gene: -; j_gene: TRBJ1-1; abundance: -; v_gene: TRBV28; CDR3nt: TGTGCCAGCAGTTTAGGGGGCGTGAACACTGAAGCTTTCTTT; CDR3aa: CASSLGGVNTEAFF
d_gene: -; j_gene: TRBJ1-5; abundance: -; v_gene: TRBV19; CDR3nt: TGTGCCAGTAAGGGGGAAAAGAATCAGCCCCAGCATTTT; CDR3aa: CASKGEKNQPQHF
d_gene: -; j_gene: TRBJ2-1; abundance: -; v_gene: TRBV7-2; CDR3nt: TGTGCCAGCAGCTTAGGACCCACAGGTTCCTCCAATGAGCAGTTCTTC; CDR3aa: CASSLGPTGSSNEQFF
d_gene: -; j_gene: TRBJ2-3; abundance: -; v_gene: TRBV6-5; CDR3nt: TGTGCCAGCAGCGCTCTGGCCAGAGGTACAGATACGCAGTATTTT; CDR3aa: CASSALARGTDTQYF
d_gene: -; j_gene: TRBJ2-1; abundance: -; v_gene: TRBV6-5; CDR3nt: TGTGCCAGCATCAAAAGGAGCGGAAATTACAATGAGCAGTTCTTC; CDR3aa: CASIKRSGNYNEQFF
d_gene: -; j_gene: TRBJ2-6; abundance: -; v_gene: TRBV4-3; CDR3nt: TGCGCCAGCAGCCAAGGTCTCTTACGAGGGGCTGGGGCCAACGTCCTGACTTTC; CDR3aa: CASSQGLLRGAGANVLTF
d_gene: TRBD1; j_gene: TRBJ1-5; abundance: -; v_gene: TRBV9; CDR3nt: TGTGCCAGCAGCGTTGGGACAGGGAATCAGCCCCAGCATTTT; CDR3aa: CASSVGTGNQPQHF
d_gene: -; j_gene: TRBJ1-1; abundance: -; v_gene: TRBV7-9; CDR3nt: TGTGCCAGCAGCTTAGGGGTCGGGGGACACACTGAAGCTTTCTTT; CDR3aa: CASSLGVGGHTEAFF
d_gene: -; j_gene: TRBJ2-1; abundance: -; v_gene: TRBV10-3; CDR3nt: TGTGCCATCAGTCGGACGGAGGAAGACTACAATGAGCAGTTCTTC; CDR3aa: CAISRTEEDYNEQFF
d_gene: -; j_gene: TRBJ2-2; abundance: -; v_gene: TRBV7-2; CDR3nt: TGTGCCAGCGGCTTGGGACAGAACACCGGGGAGCTGTTTTTT; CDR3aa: CASGLGQNTGELFF